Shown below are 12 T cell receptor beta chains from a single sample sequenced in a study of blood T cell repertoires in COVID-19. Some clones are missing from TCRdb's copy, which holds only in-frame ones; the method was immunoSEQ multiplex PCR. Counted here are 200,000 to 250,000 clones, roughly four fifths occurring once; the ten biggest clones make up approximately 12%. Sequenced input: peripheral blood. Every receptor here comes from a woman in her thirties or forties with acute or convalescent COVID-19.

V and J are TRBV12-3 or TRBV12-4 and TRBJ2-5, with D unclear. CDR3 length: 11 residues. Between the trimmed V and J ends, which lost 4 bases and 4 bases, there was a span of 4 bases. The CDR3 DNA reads TGTGCCAGCAGTTCAGGAGAGACCCAGTACTTC. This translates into CASSSGETQYF.

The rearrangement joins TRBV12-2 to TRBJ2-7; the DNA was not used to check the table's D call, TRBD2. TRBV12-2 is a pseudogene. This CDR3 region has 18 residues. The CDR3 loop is CASRLADDRRDPTYEQYF. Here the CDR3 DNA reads TGTGCAAGTCGCTTAGCGGATGATAGGCGGGACCCTACCTACGAGCAGTACTTC.

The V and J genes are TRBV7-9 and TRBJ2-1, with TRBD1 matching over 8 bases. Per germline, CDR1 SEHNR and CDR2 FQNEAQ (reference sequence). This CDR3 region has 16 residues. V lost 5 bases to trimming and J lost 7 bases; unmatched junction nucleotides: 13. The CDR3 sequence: CASSPQDRGVGNEQFF. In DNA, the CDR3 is TGTGCCAGCAGCCCCCAAGACAGGGGTGTAGGGAATGAGCAGTTCTTC.

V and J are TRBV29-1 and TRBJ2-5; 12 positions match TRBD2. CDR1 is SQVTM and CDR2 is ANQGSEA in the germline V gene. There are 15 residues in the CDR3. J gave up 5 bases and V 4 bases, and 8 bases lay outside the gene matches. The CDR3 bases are TGCAGCGTTGCTAGCGGGAGGGCCAGGGGGGAGACCCAGTACTTC. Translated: CSVASGRARGETQYF.

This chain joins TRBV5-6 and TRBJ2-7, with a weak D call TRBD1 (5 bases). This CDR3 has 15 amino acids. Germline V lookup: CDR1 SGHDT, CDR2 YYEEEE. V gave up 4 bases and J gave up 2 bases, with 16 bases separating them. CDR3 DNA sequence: TGTGCCAGCAGCCTTTACACAGGCGTACCCTACGAGCAGTACTTC. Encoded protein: CASSLYTGVPYEQYF.

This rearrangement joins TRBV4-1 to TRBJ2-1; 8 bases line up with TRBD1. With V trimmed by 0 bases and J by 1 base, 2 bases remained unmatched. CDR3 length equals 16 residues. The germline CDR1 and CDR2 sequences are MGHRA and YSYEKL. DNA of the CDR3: TGCGCCAGCAGCCAAGAAGGGACAGGATCCTACAATGAGCAGTTCTTC. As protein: CASSQEGTGSYNEQFF.

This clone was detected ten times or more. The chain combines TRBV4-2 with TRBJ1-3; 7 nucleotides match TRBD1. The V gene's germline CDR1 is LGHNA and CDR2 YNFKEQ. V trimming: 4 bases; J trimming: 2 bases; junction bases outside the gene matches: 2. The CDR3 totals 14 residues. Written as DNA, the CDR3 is TGTGCCAGCAGCCTCAGGGGGGCTGGAAACACCATATATTTT. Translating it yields CASSLRGAGNTIYF.

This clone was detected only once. CDR3 sequence reads: CASRETGAGYGYTF. In DNA form, the CDR3 reads TGTGCCAGCAGAGAGACAGGGGCGGGCTATGGCTACACCTTC. The chain uses TRBV6-5 and TRBJ1-2, with 8 positions matching TRBD1. Germline V gene data show CDR1 as MNHEY and CDR2 as SVGAGI. V gave up 6 bases and J gave up 4 bases; unmatched junction bases: 7. The CDR3 contains 14 residues.

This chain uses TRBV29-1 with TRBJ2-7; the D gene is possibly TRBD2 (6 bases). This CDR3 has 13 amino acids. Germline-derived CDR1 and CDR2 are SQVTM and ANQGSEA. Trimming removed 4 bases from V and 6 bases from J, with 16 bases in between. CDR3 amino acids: CSVGRDPLGEQYF. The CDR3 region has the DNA TGCAGCGTTGGGCGGGACCCCCTCGGCGAGCAGTACTTC.

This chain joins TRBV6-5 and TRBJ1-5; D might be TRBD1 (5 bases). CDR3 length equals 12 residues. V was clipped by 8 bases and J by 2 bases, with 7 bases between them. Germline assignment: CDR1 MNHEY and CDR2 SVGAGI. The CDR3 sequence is CASGQRNQPQHF. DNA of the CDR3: TGTGCCAGCGGACAACGCAATCAGCCCCAGCATTTT.

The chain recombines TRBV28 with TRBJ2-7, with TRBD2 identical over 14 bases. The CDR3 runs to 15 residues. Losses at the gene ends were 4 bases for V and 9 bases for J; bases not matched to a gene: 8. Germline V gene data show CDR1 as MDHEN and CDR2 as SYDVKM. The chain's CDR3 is CASSSQGLAGARQYF. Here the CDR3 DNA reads TGTGCCAGCAGTTCGCAGGGACTAGCGGGAGCGAGGCAGTACTTC.

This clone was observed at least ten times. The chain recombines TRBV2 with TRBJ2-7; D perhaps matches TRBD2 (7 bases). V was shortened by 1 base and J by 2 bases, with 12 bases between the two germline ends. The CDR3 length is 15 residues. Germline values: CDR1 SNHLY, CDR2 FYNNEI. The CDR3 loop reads CASSEERGGAYEQYF. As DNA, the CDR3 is TGTGCCAGCAGTGAAGAACGAGGGGGGGCCTACGAGCAGTACTTC.